The rows below give T cell receptor beta chains drawn from one sample of a study of response to subunit inactivated influenza vaccine. MiXCR was run by TCRdb on the RT-PCR reads, yielding one entry per CDR3 protein. There are more than 400,000 distinct CDR3 sequences in the sample; less than 7.5% occur only once, and around 14% lies in the top ten. The sample here was PBMCs from blood, taken 23 to 25 months after vaccination. These receptor sequences come from a man aged 45 to 75 who received an inactivated influenza vaccine. Each CDR3 is given with its conserved first and last residue. Each record gives: J gene, V gene, D gene, clone size, CDR3 DNA, CDR3 protein. The D gene is left open where the match is weak. Clone size is not always given. Where it is, it says once, few, many or a class for expanded clones.

>TRBJ1-2|TRBV4-3|TRBD1|NA
TGCGCCAGCAGCCAGGACAGGGGAGGATATGGCTACACCTTC
CASSQDRGGYGYTF
>TRBJ2-7|TRBV20-1|NA|NA
TGCAGTGCCTTACCGTTTACCACCTACGAGCAGTACTTC
CSALPFTTYEQYF
>TRBJ1-4|TRBV10-3|NA|few
TGTGCCATCACGGGGCAGCCGGATGAAAAACTGTTTTTT
CAITGQPDEKLFF
>TRBJ2-1|TRBV7-2|TRBD1|NA
TGTGCCAGCAGCCCAAGGACAGGGGGTACCAATGAGCAGTTCTTC
CASSPRTGGTNEQFF
>TRBJ2-2|TRBV7-9|NA|NA
TGTGCCAGCAGCTTAGGGCAGAAAGCCGGGGAGCTGTTTTTT
CASSLGQKAGELFF
>TRBJ2-2|TRBV20-1|NA|NA
TGCAGTGCCCCCAACGGGGCCACCGGGGAGCTGTTTTTT
CSAPNGATGELFF
>TRBJ2-7|TRBV5-6|NA|few
TGTGCCAGCAGCTTGCTAGCGAGGAGCTCCTACGAGCAGTACTTC
CASSLLARSSYEQYF
>TRBJ2-5|TRBV4-2|NA|NA
TGTGCCAGCAGCCAAGATGGGGGCCCGACCCAGTACTTC
CASSQDGGPTQYF
>TRBJ2-5|TRBV5-1|NA|NA
TGCGCCAGCAAGGATAGGGGTTACCAAGAGACCCAGTACTTC
CASKDRGYQETQYF
>TRBJ2-6|TRBV9|NA|NA
TGTGCCAGCAGTCCCGATGGCTCGAGGACGGGGGCCAACGTCCTGACTTTC
CASSPDGSRTGANVLTF